This note documents a single T cell receptor (beta chain) sequence. This sample was taken from a study of blood T cell repertoires in COVID-19. Study-level information: Sources were T cells, B-cell-depleted T cells, or PBMCs; the material itself was cDNA or gDNA.

Original analysis: How many nucleated cells were present was estimated from reference gene primer amplification. This table comes from immunoSEQ multiplex PCR, and its TCRdb copy is limited to in-frame clones, with some not included. Clone size and V and J calls were adopted from that table, with D and trimming inferred from the DNA. The profile shows about 140,000 clones, more than 80% of them singletons. The CDR3 contains 16 residues. CDR1 SGHRS and CDR2 YFSETQ come from the germline V gene. V was cut by 0 bases and J by 4 bases, with 16 bases left in between. The chain has TRBV5-1 and TRBJ1-1; D might be TRBD1 (5 bases). Sequenced: peripheral blood. This TCR was recovered from a woman older than 75 in a cohort sampled during active or convalescent COVID-19. CDR3 protein: CASSLVAGYGVTEAFF. The CDR3 nucleotides read TGCGCCAGCAGCTTGGTTGCAGGGTATGGGGTCACTGAAGCTTTCTTT.